This T cell receptor beta chain was sequenced for a study of tumor-infiltrating lymphocytes in localized non-small cell lung cancer. Study-level results: TCRbeta sequencing showed higher T cell infiltration in tumors than uninvolved lung. Available tissue quantity limited TCR sequencing to a patient subset.

The assay was immunoSEQ multiplex PCR, and TCRdb's table has in-frame clones only and misses some. The sample contains over 9,000 clones, about 86% of which appear only once. To note about this clone: Its antigen is undetermined.

V was pared by 6 bases and J by 5 bases, with 6 bases of the junction left unmatched. The germline CDR1 and CDR2 sequences are KGHSH and LQKENI. The CDR3 is 14 residues long. This sequence originates from a human donor with non-small cell lung cancer. V and J are TRBV18 and TRBJ1-5; 8 bases fit TRBD1. The sequenced material came from uninvolved lung tissue not adjacent to the tumor. The DNA of the CDR3 is TGTGCCAGCTCGAGTCAACAGGGGGATCAGCCCCAGCATTTT. It translates to CASSSQQGDQPQHF. Drawing the rest from reference TRBV18 and TRBJ1-5, the complete variable domain is NAGVMQNPRHLVRRRGQEARLRCSPMKGHSHVYWYRQLPEEGLKFMVYLQKENIIDESGMPKERFSAEFPKEGPSILRIQQVVRGDSAAYFCASSSQQGDQPQHFGDGTRLSIL.